The 12 T cell receptor beta chains below were found in one sample sequenced in a study of CD8 T cells in Susac syndrome (dated by TCRdb to between 2018 and 2020). Receptors were amplified or captured by the immunoSEQ multiplex PCR assay. RNA was extracted using the RNeasy kit, and about 0.45 to 1 ug of the RNA was reverse transcribed with random hexamers. TCRdb itself trimmed the public reads at Q25 with fastp, ran MiXCR and retained productive beta chains. Duplicate CDR3 protein sequences are folded into a single record with the most common DNA and genes. This sample has 210,000 or so distinct CDR3 sequences in its table, and approximately 90% of those were observed once. Approximately 0.13% of the sample comes from the top ten. The sample comprised CD8+ T cells from PBMCs. The receptors come from a human donor with multiple sclerosis.

CDR3 region: CASSLGRPPYNEQFF. CDR3 DNA: TGTGCCAGCAGCTTAGGCCGGCCACCCTACAATGAGCAGTTCTTC. The rearrangement uses TRBV13 and TRBJ2-1, with D hard to call. CDR1 is PRHDT and CDR2 is FYEKMQ in the germline V gene (reference sequence). The CDR3 runs 15 residues. V was clipped by 0 bases and J by 2 bases, with 8 bases between them.

The rearrangement uses TRBV7-9 and TRBJ2-3, with 8 bases fitting TRBD2. The germline V gene encodes CDR1 SEHNR and CDR2 FQNEAQ (reference sequence). Trimming took 5 bases from V and 5 from J; bases not matched to a gene: 15. This CDR3 comprises 17 residues. The CDR3 reads CASSHLFERERRDTQYF. In DNA form, the CDR3 reads TGTGCCAGCAGCCACCTTTTCGAGCGGGAGCGAAGAGATACGCAGTATTTT.

The V call is TRBV9, the J call TRBJ2-7; D might be TRBD1 (6 bases). V dropped 4 bases and J dropped 6 bases, with 20 bases sitting between them. There are 15 residues in the CDR3. The germline V gene encodes CDR1 SGDLS and CDR2 YYNGEE. The CDR3 DNA follows: TGTGCCAGCAGCCACACGGACAGCCTTAGGGGCGAGCAGTACTTC. Protein sequence: CASSHTDSLRGEQYF.

The rearrangement uses TRBV10-2 and TRBJ2-1; 10 nucleotides line up with TRBD2. The trim removed 2 bases at V and 2 bases at J, leaving 3 bases unmatched. This CDR3 comprises 16 residues. Germline CDR1 WSHSY, CDR2 SAAADI. CDR3 protein: CASSEHLAGAYNEQFF. CDR3 nucleotide sequence: TGCGCCAGCAGTGAGCATCTAGCGGGAGCCTACAATGAGCAGTTCTTC.

This chain uses TRBV2 with TRBJ2-5, with D maybe TRBD1 (5 bases). Between the trimmed V and J ends, which lost 2 bases and 2 bases, there was a span of 12 bases. The CDR3 extends over 15 amino acids. The germline V gene has CDR1 SNHLY and CDR2 FYNNEI. The DNA of the CDR3 is TGTGCCAGCAGTGAACTTCTGGGGCCACAAGAGACCCAGTACTTC. Translating gives CASSELLGPQETQYF.

This sequence joins TRBV10-3 and TRBJ1-2, with TRBD1 matching over 8 bases. CDR1 and CDR2 (germline): ENHRY, SYGVKD. The ends lost 7 bases at V and 10 bases at J; junction bases unmatched: 5. The CDR3 is 11 amino acids. The CDR3 here is CAIKSTGDYTF. The CDR3 DNA sequence: TGTGCCATCAAGTCGACAGGGGACTACACCTTC.

The rearrangement uses TRBV7-6 and TRBJ1-1; D ambiguous. Trimming cost V 1 base and J 1 base, with 7 bases left between them. Germline CDR1 SGHVS, CDR2 FNYEAQ. The length of the CDR3 is 14 residues. CDR3 bases: TGTGCCAGCAGCTTAGGCTCATCGAACACTGAAGCTTTCTTT. Amino acid sequence: CASSLGSSNTEAFF.

CDR3 sequence reads: CASSPGTSDTDTQYF. CDR3 DNA: TGTGCCAGCAGCCCGGGGACTAGCGACACAGATACGCAGTATTTT. J is TRBJ2-3 and V is TRBV5-4; TRBD2 aligns across 10 bases. Looked up from germline, CDR1 is SGHNT and CDR2 is YYREEE (reference sequence). The CDR3 covers 15 residues. Trimming took 4 bases from V and 2 from J; bases not matched to a gene: 4.

The chain employs TRBV11-2 and TRBJ1-2; 7 bases align to TRBD1. Germline V CDR1 and CDR2: SGHAT, FQNNGV. There are 13 residues in the CDR3. Germline trimming cut 1 base from V and 4 bases from J; bases unmatched to any gene: 0. The CDR3 loop is CASSLGTGYGYTF. In DNA form, the CDR3 reads TGTGCCAGCAGCTTAGGGACAGGCTATGGCTACACCTTC.

The V and J genes are TRBV5-4 and TRBJ2-1; 8 nucleotides line up with TRBD1. CDR1 SGHNT and CDR2 YYREEE come from the germline V gene (reference sequence). J was trimmed by 2 bases and V by 4 bases; bases with no gene match: 5. This CDR3 is built from 15 residues. CDR3 protein: CASSLGTGTYNEQFF. CDR3 sequence (DNA): TGTGCCAGCAGCCTAGGGACAGGAACCTACAATGAGCAGTTCTTC.

J is TRBJ2-7 and V is TRBV7-8; D may be TRBD1 (6 bases). There are 15 residues in the CDR3. Germline V CDR1 and CDR2: SGHVS, FQNEAQ. With 4 bases removed from V and 2 bases from J, the gap between germline ends came to 15 bases. The CDR3 sequence is CASSSQQGHTYEQYF. CDR3 nucleotides: TGTGCCAGCAGCTCCCAACAGGGACATACCTACGAGCAGTACTTC.

The gene calls are TRBV6-2 or TRBV6-3 and TRBJ2-2; the D gene is possibly TRBD2 (5 bases). The CDR3 has 16 residues. Germline V lookup: CDR1 MNHEY, CDR2 SVGEGT. The V end lost 0 bases, the J end lost 7 bases, and 15 bases lay between the germline ends. CDR3 region: CASSYSISLDGGELFF. CDR3 DNA sequence: TGTGCCAGCAGTTACTCGATTTCACTAGATGGCGGGGAGCTGTTTTTT.